The 22 T cell receptor beta chains reported below all come from one sample, sequenced in a study of CD8 T cells in ankylosing spondylitis. Study-level results: It appeared that ankylosing spondylitis blood was characterized by a TCR beta motif of under ten highly homologous variants.

Antigen specificity for these receptors is unknown. One entry per CDR3 protein results from TCRdb running MiXCR on the 5' RACE reads. In the table there are around 450,000 distinct CDR3 sequences, approximately 26% of which are singletons. The sequenced material came from blood, either unsorted or a sorted T cell fraction (not recorded which). The receptors were gathered from a male donor with ankylosing spondylitis.

This clonotype has only a few counts. The chain recombines TRBV14 with TRBJ1-5, with D unresolved. The CDR3 is made up of 15 amino acids. Looked up from germline, CDR1 is SGHDN and CDR2 is FVKESK. V lost 1 base, J lost 1 base, and 8 bases lay in between. The CDR3 region is CASSQGGVSNQPQHF. CDR3 sequence (DNA): TGTGCCAGCAGCCAAGGAGGTGTAAGCAATCAGCCCCAGCATTTT.

The rearrangement links TRBV4-2 to TRBJ1-1; D remains unclear. The germline gives CDR1 LGHNA, CDR2 YNFKEQ. This CDR3 has 13 amino acids. Trimming took 3 bases from V and 0 from J, leaving 5 bases between them. The CDR3 protein is CASSHVMNTEAFF. In DNA, the CDR3 is TGTGCCAGCAGCCACGTGATGAACACTGAAGCTTTCTTT.

This chain uses TRBV11-3 with TRBJ1-1; D might be TRBD1 (6 bases). V was clipped by 2 bases and J by 5 bases, with 12 bases between them. CDR1 is SGHNT and CDR2 is YENEEA in the germline V gene. The CDR3 sequence is 14 residues long. CDR3 amino acids: CASSLNRAGTEAFF. CDR3 bases: TGTGCCAGCAGCTTAAACAGGGCGGGTACTGAAGCTTTCTTT.

This clonotype occurred many times. The chain links TRBV7-9 to TRBJ2-5; no firm D call. The CDR3 has 15 residues. The germline gives CDR1 SEHNR, CDR2 FQNEAQ (reference sequence). V dropped 1 base and J dropped 2 bases, with 11 bases sitting between them. In DNA, the CDR3 is TGTGCCAGCAGCTTAGGATTAGCAGAACAAGAGACCCAGTACTTC. It translates to CASSLGLAEQETQYF.

The chain links TRBV5-1 to TRBJ2-7; 12 bases are shared with TRBD2. CDR1 is SGHRS, CDR2 YFSETQ, per germline. The ends lost 3 bases at V and 3 bases at J; junction bases unmatched: 7. This CDR3 is 16 amino acids long. The CDR3 protein is CASSSRTSGMVYEQYF. CDR3 DNA sequence: TGCGCCAGCAGCTCCCGGACTAGCGGGATGGTCTACGAGCAGTACTTC.

The V gene is TRBV20-1, the J gene TRBJ2-7, with 9 bases lining up with TRBD1. The CDR3 sequence is 15 residues long. Germline V CDR1 and CDR2: DFQATT, SNEGSKA (reference sequence). V dropped 2 bases and J dropped 5; count of bases not matched to a gene: 10. The DNA for the CDR3 is TGCAGTGCTAGACCGTTCCGGGACAGGGAGGACGAGCAGTACTTC. Protein: CSARPFRDREDEQYF.

There are a few counts of this clonotype. V is TRBV29-1 and J is TRBJ2-5; 11 bases align to TRBD2. After removal of 4 bases from V and 5 bases from J, the junction contained 9 bases not matched to a gene. There are 15 residues in the CDR3. Per germline, CDR1 SQVTM and CDR2 ANQGSEA. The CDR3 DNA sequence: TGCAGCGTTGTGGATAGCGGGAGGGATGATGAGACCCAGTACTTC. Its translation is CSVVDSGRDDETQYF.

A few counts support this clonotype. V usage is TRBV12-3 or TRBV12-4 and J usage is TRBJ1-5, with 10 nucleotides matching TRBD1. The length of the CDR3 is 16 residues. The V segment lost 5 bases and the J segment 11 bases; nucleotides outside the gene matches: 15. The CDR3 DNA sequence: TGTGCCAGCAGTCTCTCCGGGACAGGGGCCTTCCGGGCCCAGCATTTT. Amino acid sequence: CASSLSGTGAFRAQHF.

The table lists this clonotype with a few counts. CDR3 sequence reads: CSAWTSSSETQYF. CDR3 DNA: TGCAGTGCGTGGACTAGCAGTTCGGAGACCCAGTACTTC. The gene calls are TRBV20-1 and TRBJ2-5; 8 bases agree with TRBD2. The CDR3 extends over 13 amino acids. CDR1 is DFQATT and CDR2 is SNEGSKA in the germline V gene (reference sequence). V was clipped by 6 bases and J by 5 bases; unmatched bases: 8.

This clonotype appeared a few times. The chain couples TRBV20-1 to TRBJ2-7, with 7 bases matching TRBD1. Trimming removed 3 bases from V and 0 bases from J; junction bases left unmatched: 8. CDR1 and CDR2 from the germline V gene are DFQATT and SNEGSKA (reference sequence). The CDR3 is made up of 15 amino acids. The chain's CDR3 is CSASSGQELSYEQYF. The CDR3 nucleotides are TGCAGTGCTAGTTCCGGACAGGAACTCTCCTACGAGCAGTACTTC.

The chain combines TRBV20-1 with TRBJ2-7; D not resolved. CDR1 and CDR2 (germline): DFQATT, SNEGSKA (reference sequence). The V end lost 4 bases, the J end lost 2 bases, and 12 bases lay between the germline ends. This CDR3 has 13 residues. Written as DNA, the CDR3 is TGCAGTGCTATTGTATCCAGAACCTACGAGCAGTACTTC. This encodes CSAIVSRTYEQYF.

The chain combines TRBV18 with TRBJ2-1; 8 bases are shared with TRBD1. Per the germline V gene, CDR1 is KGHSH and CDR2 is LQKENI. The V segment lost 8 bases and the J segment 0 bases; nucleotides outside the gene matches: 15. The CDR3 is 18 residues long. This CDR3 is CASLGTGTTRSSYNEQFF. The CDR3, as DNA: TGTGCCAGCCTGGGGACAGGAACGACGAGGAGCTCCTACAATGAGCAGTTCTTC.

The chain employs TRBV27 and TRBJ1-1; the match to TRBD1 covers 7 bases. Germline CDR1 is MNHEY and CDR2 is SMNVEV (reference sequence). V lost 8 bases to trimming and J lost 7 bases; unmatched junction nucleotides: 7. CDR3 length: 12 residues. The CDR3 DNA reads as TGTGCCAGCGGATTACGGACAGGTGAAGCTTTCTTT. Translated: CASGLRTGEAFF.

The chain recombines TRBV5-1 with TRBJ1-5; D ambiguous. The germline gives CDR1 SGHRS, CDR2 YFSETQ. Trimming shortened V by 5 bases and J by 0 bases, and 12 bases separated the two germline ends. The CDR3 consists of 15 residues. The CDR3 reads CASRSDGYSNQPQHF. DNA of the CDR3: TGCGCCAGCAGGTCGGACGGTTATAGCAATCAGCCCCAGCATTTT.

The chain recombines TRBV29-1 with TRBJ2-3; D may be TRBD2 (6 bases). This CDR3 comprises 15 residues. CDR1 and CDR2 from the germline V gene are SQVTM and ANQGSEA. Trimming took 3 bases from V and 2 from J, leaving 15 bases between them. CDR3 bases: TGCAGCGTTGAGAGGACTAAATCGGTCACAGATACGCAGTATTTT. Residues: CSVERTKSVTDTQYF.

The V gene is TRBV11-3, the J gene TRBJ2-5; D is unresolved. This CDR3 is built from 13 residues. Trimming cost V 1 base and J 6 bases, with 9 bases left between them. Germline V gene sequence: CDR1 SGHNT, CDR2 YENEEA. CDR3 loop: CASSLGSEKTQYF. The DNA of the CDR3 is TGTGCCAGCAGCTTAGGCTCGGAAAAGACCCAGTACTTC.

V is TRBV11-2 and J is TRBJ1-4; D is undetermined. Germline CDR1 is SGHAT and CDR2 is FQNNGV. Trimming shortened V by 1 base and J by 2 bases, and 17 bases separated the two germline ends. The length of the CDR3 is 18 residues. The CDR3 region has the DNA TGTGCCAGCAGCTTAGTTTCCGGCTCTCTTGAGACTAATGAAAAACTGTTTTTT. This translates into CASSLVSGSLETNEKLFF.

This clonotype was detected only a few times. The chain couples TRBV3-1 to TRBJ1-2, with D unclear. Germline V gene lookup returns CDR1 LGHDT and CDR2 YNNKEL (reference sequence). Trimming removed 2 bases at V and 10 bases at J, with 14 bases between. The CDR3 is made up of 13 amino acids. CDR3: CASSQPRAAVYTF. The DNA of the CDR3 is TGTGCCAGCAGCCAACCCCGAGCTGCGGTCTACACCTTC.

This chain connects TRBV5-6 to TRBJ2-7; TRBD1 matches 7 bases. Germline V gene data show CDR1 as SGHDT and CDR2 as YYEEEE. V lost 5 bases to trimming and J lost 7 bases; unmatched junction nucleotides: 9. This CDR3 spans 13 amino acids. CDR3 DNA sequence: TGTGCCAGCAGGGACGGGGCAGGGGGAGAGCAGTACGTC. Its protein is CASRDGAGGEQYV.

The genes are TRBV4-1 and TRBJ2-1; 8 bases match TRBD2. V dropped 4 bases and J dropped 1; count of bases not matched to a gene: 9. This CDR3 region has 17 residues. Germline lookup yields CDR1 MGHRA and CDR2 YSYEKL. The DNA for the CDR3 is TGCGCCAGCAGCCCGTACCAAGCGGGAGCGTCCTACAATGAGCAGTTCTTC. This encodes CASSPYQAGASYNEQFF.

The chain is built from TRBV2 and TRBJ1-4; a weak D match, TRBD1 (5 bases). This CDR3 contains 16 residues. Trimming cost V 4 bases and J 8 bases, with 20 bases left between them. Germline CDR1 reads SNHLY; CDR2 reads FYNNEI. The CDR3 region is CASSGIVGTLREKLFF. As DNA, the CDR3 is TGTGCCAGCAGTGGAATAGTAGGGACCCTGCGGGAAAAACTGTTTTTT.

The sample holds many counts of this clonotype. The chain uses TRBV7-8 and TRBJ1-1, with 8 bases matching TRBD1. The trim removed 3 bases at V and 3 bases at J, leaving 6 bases unmatched. Germline loops: CDR1 SGHVS, CDR2 FQNEAQ. There are 15 residues in the CDR3. The CDR3 is CASSLTRGRDTEAFF. CDR3 in DNA: TGTGCCAGCAGCTTGACCAGGGGGCGCGACACTGAAGCTTTCTTT.